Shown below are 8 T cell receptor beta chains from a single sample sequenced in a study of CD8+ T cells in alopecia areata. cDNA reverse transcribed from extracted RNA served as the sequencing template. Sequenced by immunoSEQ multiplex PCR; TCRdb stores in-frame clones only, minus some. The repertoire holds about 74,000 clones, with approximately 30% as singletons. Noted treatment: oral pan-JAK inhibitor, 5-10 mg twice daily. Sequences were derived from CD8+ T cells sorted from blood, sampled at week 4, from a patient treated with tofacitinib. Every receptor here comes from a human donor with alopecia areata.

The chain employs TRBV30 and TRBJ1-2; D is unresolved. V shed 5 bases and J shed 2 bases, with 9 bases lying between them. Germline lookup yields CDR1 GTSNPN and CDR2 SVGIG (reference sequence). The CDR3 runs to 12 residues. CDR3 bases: TGTGCCTGGCTAACAGAAAACTATGGCTACACCTTC. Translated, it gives CAWLTENYGYTF.

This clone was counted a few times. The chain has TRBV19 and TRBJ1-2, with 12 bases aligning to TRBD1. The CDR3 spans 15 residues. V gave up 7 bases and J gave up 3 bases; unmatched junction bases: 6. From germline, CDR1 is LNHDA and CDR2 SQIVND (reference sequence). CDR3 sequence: CASNGDRGLDYGYTF. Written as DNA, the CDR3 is TGTGCCAGTAACGGGGACAGGGGGCTGGACTATGGCTACACCTTC.

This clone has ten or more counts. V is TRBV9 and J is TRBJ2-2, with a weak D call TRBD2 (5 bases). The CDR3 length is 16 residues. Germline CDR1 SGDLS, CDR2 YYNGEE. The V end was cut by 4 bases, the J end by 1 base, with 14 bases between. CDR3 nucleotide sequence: TGTGCCAGCAGCTACCAATCACGGGAGAACACCGGGGAGCTGTTTTTT. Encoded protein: CASSYQSRENTGELFF.

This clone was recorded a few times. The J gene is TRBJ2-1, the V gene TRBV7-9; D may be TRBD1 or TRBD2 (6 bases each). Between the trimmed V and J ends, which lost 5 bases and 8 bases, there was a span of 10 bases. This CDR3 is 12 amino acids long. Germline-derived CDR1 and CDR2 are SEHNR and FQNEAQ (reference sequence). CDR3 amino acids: CASSLGGYEQFF. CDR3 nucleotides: TGTGCCAGCAGCCTAGGGGGGTATGAGCAGTTCTTC.

In DNA form, the CDR3 reads TGTGCCAGCAGCTTATCCTCGGCCGTTCACCCCTACAATGAGCAGTTCTTC. It is translated as CASSLSSAVHPYNEQFF. V and J are TRBV7-9 and TRBJ2-1; D not resolved. V lost 2 bases and J 2 bases, leaving 16 bases between the germline ends. The CDR3 has 17 residues. Per germline, CDR1 SEHNR and CDR2 FQNEAQ (reference sequence).

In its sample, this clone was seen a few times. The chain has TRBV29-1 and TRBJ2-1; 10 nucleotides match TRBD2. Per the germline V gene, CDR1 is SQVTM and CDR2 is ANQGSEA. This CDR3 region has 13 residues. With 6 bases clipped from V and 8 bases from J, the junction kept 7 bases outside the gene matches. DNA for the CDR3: TGCAGCGTCCCCACTAGCGGGAACTATGAGCAGTTCTTC. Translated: CSVPTSGNYEQFF.

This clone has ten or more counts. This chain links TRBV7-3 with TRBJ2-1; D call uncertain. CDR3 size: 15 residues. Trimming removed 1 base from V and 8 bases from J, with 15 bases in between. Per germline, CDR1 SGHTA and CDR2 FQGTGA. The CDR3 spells CASSLSLTGGHEQFF. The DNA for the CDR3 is TGTGCCAGCAGCTTAAGTTTAACGGGCGGCCATGAGCAGTTCTTC.

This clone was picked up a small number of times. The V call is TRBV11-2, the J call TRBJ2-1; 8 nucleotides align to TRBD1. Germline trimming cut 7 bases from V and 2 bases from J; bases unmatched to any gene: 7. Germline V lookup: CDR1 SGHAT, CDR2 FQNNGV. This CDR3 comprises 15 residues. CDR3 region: CASIQGAAPYNEQFF. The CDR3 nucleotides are TGTGCCAGCATCCAGGGGGCAGCCCCCTACAATGAGCAGTTCTTC. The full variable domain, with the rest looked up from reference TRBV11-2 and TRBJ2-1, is EAGVAQSPRYKIIEKRQSVAFWCNPISGHATLYWYQQILGQGPKLLIQFQNNGVVDDSQLPKDRFSAERLKGVDSTLKIQPAKLEDSAVYLCASIQGAAPYNEQFFGPGTRLTVL.